This TCR beta chain was retrieved from a study of memory CD4+ T cells and cytomegalovirus serostatus. Clones were read by immunoSEQ multiplex PCR, and TCRdb kept only the in-frame ones, dropping some. The sample has about 39,000 clones, around 78% seen once. Whole-study findings and limits: Repertoires predicted CMV serostatus with median bootstrapped AUC of approximately 0.94. Each of 65 to 75 CMV-associated TCRbeta sequences occurred in one to five individuals. The CMV-associated TCR signature appears largely within the CD4+ memory repertoire.

To note about this clone: Its antigen is not identified.

The sort gate was single viable CD3+CD4+CD8-CD45RO+ cells for memory CD4+ T cells. Donors' CMV status reflects serum IgG against pp150, pp28, p38, p52. Germline CDR1 and CDR2: MGHRA and YSYEKL. This CDR3 has 18 amino acids. V lost 3 bases to trimming and J lost 0 bases; unmatched junction nucleotides: 10. This sequence was found in an adult in good health and CMV-seronegative. This rearrangement joins TRBV4-1 to TRBJ1-4; 7 bases are shared with TRBD1. Sequences were obtained from memory CD4+ T cells from blood. The CDR3 DNA is TGCGCCAGCAGCCAGGCGACAGGGTGGGTTGCAACTAATGAAAAACTGTTTTTT. As protein: CASSQATGWVATNEKLFF.